Sequencing of this T cell receptor beta chain was carried out in a study of T cells after posttransplantation cyclophosphamide. TCRdb's copy holds only in-frame clones and misses some; the assay was immunoSEQ multiplex PCR. The repertoire holds over 20,000 clones, roughly 98% seen once, with about 0.13% in the top ten. A single count supports this clone. Its antigen is as yet unknown. Findings and limits, study-wide: After PTCy, TRB diversity resembled that of CNI/methotrexate controls.

The CDR3 runs 16 residues. Germline V CDR1 and CDR2: KGHSH, LQKENI. Deletions cut 3 bases from V and 0 bases from J, with 14 bases between. What was sequenced was naive CD8+ T cells sorted from PBMCs. The chain joins TRBV18 to TRBJ2-5, with D possibly matching TRBD1 (6 bases). The source is a man in his forties in good health, CMV-negative, and a related stem cell transplant donor. The CDR3 reads CASSPSYRDNQETQYF. The DNA for the CDR3 is TGTGCCAGCTCACCGTCATACCGGGACAACCAAGAGACCCAGTACTTC.